Sequencing of this TCR beta chain was carried out in a study of cytomegalovirus exposure and HLA in healthy donors. Study results and limitations: Differences between HLA loci emerged in a later analysis of TCR association rates, with DRB1 most and HLA-C fewest. The study assumed roughly uniform donor sequencing depth for presence/absence analyses. A missense DCLRE1C variant was associated with V- and J-gene trimming of TCR beta chains in a later analysis, and an independent cohort replicated the association. Reports described diagnosis of cytomegalovirus status by the classifier as highly specific and sensitive.

As for this clone: Its antigen remains unknown.

PCR involved 60 Vbeta and 13 Jbeta primers. The table came from immunoSEQ multiplex PCR; TCRdb's copy has only in-frame clones and leaves some out. Found here are 100,000 to 150,000 clones, under 90% of them singletons; the top ten hold roughly 4%. Sequencing was done on a sample of PBMCs. The sequence derives from a woman aged 40-49 years in good health and CMV-seronegative.

The CDR3 bases are TGTGCCAGTCAAACTGGACAGGGGAGCAATCAGCCCCAGCATTTT. This codes for CASQTGQGSNQPQHF. The V gene is TRBV27, the J gene TRBJ1-5, with 9 bases matching TRBD1. Looked up from germline, CDR1 is MNHEY and CDR2 is SMNVEV (reference sequence). This CDR3 has 15 amino acids. V was pared by 9 bases and J by 1 base, with 7 bases of the junction left unmatched.